One TCR beta chain is described in this entry. Its antigen is unidentified. At one end the junction does not follow the germline gene, possibly because of a read error. This record belongs to a study of blood T cells in healthy people across ages. Findings and limits, study-wide: Per million T cells, TCR beta diversity dropped roughly linearly as age increased.

A J-beta primer mix and a sample-barcoded 5' primer were used in a second PCR of about 7 to 12 cycles. Each sample provided no less than 2.5 million CDR3-containing paired-end reads. TCRdb independently ran MiXCR on the 5' RACE reads; one entry per CDR3 protein. The data contain around 870,000 distinct CDR3 sequences, under 35% of them singletons. This CDR3 is 13 amino acids long. Germline V lookup: CDR1 SQVTM, CDR2 ANQGSEA. This chain links TRBV29-1 with TRBJ1-4; D is possibly TRBD1 (5 bases). This receptor was obtained from a woman older than 75 in good health. The sequenced material came from blood. As DNA, the CDR3 is TGCAGCGCCGCGCGTGAGGGGAATGAAAAACGGTTTTTT. Translated: CSAAREGNEKRFF.